This TCR beta chain stems from a study of T cell repertoires in cytomegalovirus infection. The wider study: Recently identified HLA-C-restricted and well-studied HLA-B-restricted CMV epitopes were used. Study results and caveats: CMV-specific TCR beta clonotypes restricted by HLA-C dominated the ex vivo response. Totalled public TCR beta family frequency picked out people who carried CMV plus the relevant HLA.

With respect to this clonotype: Its target is unknown.

In germline, CDR1 is SGHDT, CDR2 YYEEEE. The CDR3 spans 17 residues. The ends were cut back, 0 bases at V and 2 bases at J, with 18 bases in the middle. Each CDR3 protein gets one entry after TCRdb re-called the reads with MiXCR. Of 600,000 to 700,000 distinct CDR3 sequences listed, approximately 33% are singletons. Sample: cultured PBMCs, taken from culture after CMV antigen stimulation. This clonotype was obtained from a human donor in good health (CMV status not recorded). Some clones in this sample may be carry-over from other donors' samples. The chain employs TRBV5-6 and TRBJ2-7; D gene uncertain. The CDR3 sequence: CASSLVSERYRPYEQYF. As DNA, the CDR3 is TGTGCCAGCAGCTTGGTGTCAGAGAGATACCGCCCCTACGAGCAGTACTTC.